Below, 31 T cell receptor beta chains from the same sample are listed, as sequenced in a study of T cell responses to AZD1222 COVID-19 vaccine. Sequenced by immunoSEQ multiplex PCR; TCRdb stores in-frame clones only, minus some. The sample comprises tens of thousands of clones, about 89% of which are singletons, and 5% rests with the top ten. Here the sequenced sample was peripheral blood, taken 28 days after the second AZD1222 dose. The source of these receptors is an adult who received the AZD1222 COVID-19 vaccine.

As concerns this clone: At the DNA level, this CDR3 is encoded by other sequences in the same sample as well. This chain joins TRBV9 and TRBJ2-1; D unclear. V lost 4 bases and J 5 bases, leaving 7 bases between the germline ends. The CDR3 spans 12 residues. Germline CDR1 is SGDLS and CDR2 is YYNGEE. The CDR3 loop reads CASSPPNNEQFF. CDR3 coding DNA: TGTGCCAGCAGCCCCCCTAACAATGAGCAGTTCTTC.

The chain recombines TRBV7-2 with TRBJ1-4; D is perhaps TRBD1 (5 bases). The germline CDR1 and CDR2 sequences are SGHTA and FQGNSA. V gave up 6 bases and J gave up 7 bases, with 18 bases separating them. The CDR3 sequence is 15 residues long. The DNA of the CDR3 is TGTGCCAGCAGTCCTGCCGGGAATAGGGGTGAAAAACTGTTTTTT. Translating it yields CASSPAGNRGEKLFF.

J is TRBJ1-6 and V is TRBV10-3; 10 positions agree with TRBD1. Trimming took 2 bases from V and 7 from J; bases not matched to a gene: 2. The CDR3 has 15 amino acids. The germline V gene encodes CDR1 ENHRY and CDR2 SYGVKD. This CDR3 is CAISEVGQGNSPLHF. The DNA for the CDR3 is TGTGCCATCAGTGAGGTGGGACAGGGGAATTCACCCCTCCACTTT.

The CDR3 region has the DNA TGTGCCAGCAGTAGGCTTAGGGAGACCTTACTTGGCTACACCTTC. Its translation is CASSRLRETLLGYTF. This sequence joins TRBV6-5 and TRBJ1-2, with unresolved D. This CDR3 has 15 residues. Trimming took off 5 bases at V and 7 bases at J, with 20 bases between the two ends. Germline assignment: CDR1 MNHEY and CDR2 SVGAGI.

This clone was found once. V and J are TRBV2 and TRBJ2-5, with 8 bases aligning to TRBD2. There are 14 residues in the CDR3. Germline V lookup: CDR1 SNHLY, CDR2 FYNNEI. J lost 5 bases, V lost 6 bases, and 8 bases had no gene match. CDR3 coding DNA: TGTGCCAGCAGAGTTGGGACTAGGGTTGAGACCCAGTACTTC. Its translation: CASRVGTRVETQYF.

V and J are TRBV4-1 and TRBJ2-7; 7 bases are a match to TRBD1. The CDR3 is 16 amino acids. The V gene's germline CDR1 is MGHRA and CDR2 YSYEKL. Trimming cost V 1 base and J 3 bases; bases outside gene matches: 9. The CDR3 nucleotides read TGCGCCAGCAGCCAAGCCTCCGGACAGGCAGTCTACGAGCAGTACTTC. Its protein is CASSQASGQAVYEQYF.

The V and J genes are TRBV2 and TRBJ1-1, with a weak D call TRBD1 (5 bases). With 1 base removed from V and 4 bases from J, the gap between germline ends came to 10 bases. The CDR3 runs 14 residues. In germline, CDR1 is SNHLY, CDR2 FYNNEI. DNA of the CDR3: TGTGCCAGCAGTGAAGATGGGGGTCCCACTGAAGCTTTCTTT. Its translation is CASSEDGGPTEAFF.

This clone was recorded once. V is TRBV7-2 and J is TRBJ1-1; perhaps TRBD1 as D (5 bases). The length of the CDR3 is 14 residues. V was pared by 2 bases and J by 4 bases, with 11 bases between. Germline V gene data show CDR1 as SGHTA and CDR2 as FQGNSA. The chain's CDR3 is CASSLWGSSTEAFF. The CDR3 nucleotides are TGTGCCAGCAGCTTATGGGGGAGTAGCACTGAAGCTTTCTTT.

The V gene is TRBV5-8, the J gene TRBJ2-2, with D perhaps matching TRBD2 (5 bases). This CDR3 spans 17 amino acids. Germline CDR1 is SGHTS and CDR2 is YDEGEE. V shed 2 bases and J shed 4 bases, with 18 bases lying between them. The CDR3 region is CASSFASSSGVTGELFF. The CDR3 bases are TGTGCCAGCAGCTTCGCTAGCAGTTCTGGGGTCACCGGGGAGCTGTTTTTT.

V usage is TRBV29-1 and J usage is TRBJ1-1, with TRBD1 as a possible D gene (5 bases). CDR1 and CDR2 (germline): SQVTM, ANQGSEA. Trimming cost V 6 bases and J 1 base, with 15 bases left between them. The CDR3 is 14 residues long. The DNA of the CDR3 is TGCAGCGTCCCCCGAGGGCAGGGGAACACTGAAGCTTTCTTT. Protein product: CSVPRGQGNTEAFF.

The chain uses TRBV2 and TRBJ1-5; D gene uncertain. The germline gives CDR1 SNHLY, CDR2 FYNNEI. Trimming shortened V by 4 bases and J by 3 bases, and 16 bases separated the two germline ends. The CDR3 runs to 16 residues. CDR3 sequence: CASSGVGVADNQPQHF. CDR3 bases: TGTGCCAGCAGTGGGGTCGGGGTTGCGGACAATCAGCCCCAGCATTTT.

The V and J genes are TRBV6-5 and TRBJ1-6; a possible D gene is TRBD1 (5 bases). Per germline, CDR1 MNHEY and CDR2 SVGAGI. The CDR3 has 16 residues. V was clipped by 0 bases and J by 10 bases, with 16 bases between them. The CDR3 here is CASSYSVGRRDSPLHF. For the CDR3, the DNA is TGTGCCAGCAGTTACTCGGTCGGCAGGAGGGACTCACCCCTCCACTTT.

V is TRBV6-5 and J is TRBJ2-5; D remains unclear. Trimming shortened V by 4 bases and J by 3 bases, and 6 bases separated the two germline ends. From germline, CDR1 is MNHEY and CDR2 SVGAGI. This CDR3 comprises 12 residues. The CDR3 DNA reads TGTGCCAGCAGTTTGCTAAAAGAGACCCAGTACTTC. This translates into CASSLLKETQYF.

The gene calls are TRBV7-6 and TRBJ2-3, with TRBD2 matching over 9 bases. In germline, CDR1 is SGHVS, CDR2 FNYEAQ. The CDR3 length is 16 residues. J gave up 0 bases and V 5 bases, and 6 bases lay outside the gene matches. CDR3 DNA: TGTGCCAGCAGCCCCGGAGCGGGGGGTAGCACAGATACGCAGTATTTT. This sequence encodes CASSPGAGGSTDTQYF.

This chain joins TRBV5-5 and TRBJ1-4; D is undetermined. V gave up 4 bases and J gave up 6 bases, with 13 bases separating them. CDR1 and CDR2 (germline): SGHKS, YYEKEE (reference sequence). This CDR3 is 14 amino acids long. CDR3: CASSPAQIHEKLFF. The CDR3 coding sequence is TGTGCCAGCAGCCCCGCGCAGATCCATGAAAAACTGTTTTTT. Combining the CDR3 with reference TRBV5-5 and TRBJ1-4 gives the whole variable domain DAGVTQSPTHLIKTRGQQVTLRCSPISGHKSVSWYQQVLGQGPQFIFQYYEKEERGRGNFPDRFSARQFPNYSSELNVNALLLGDSALYLCASSPAQIHEKLFFGSGTQLSVL.

The rearrangement uses TRBV2 and TRBJ1-6, with 9 nucleotides matching TRBD1. V was clipped by 5 bases and J by 11 bases; unmatched bases: 7. This CDR3 is 14 amino acids long. Germline CDR1 reads SNHLY; CDR2 reads FYNNEI. The CDR3 region is CASSSTGQGAPLHF. Here the CDR3 DNA reads TGTGCCAGCAGTTCCACGGGACAGGGTGCACCCCTCCACTTT.

The chain employs TRBV7-9 and TRBJ1-2, with D uncertain. The CDR3 length is 15 residues. V was shortened by 3 bases and J by 4 bases, with 15 bases between the two germline ends. Looked up from germline, CDR1 is SEHNR and CDR2 is FQNEAQ (reference sequence). Here the CDR3 reads CASSFSDRKSYGYTF. The CDR3 DNA reads as TGTGCCAGCAGCTTTTCGGACCGGAAGAGCTATGGCTACACCTTC.

The chain employs TRBV11-2 and TRBJ2-1; 7 nucleotides align to TRBD1. The ends lost 3 bases at V and 7 bases at J; junction bases unmatched: 9. Per the germline V gene, CDR1 is SGHAT and CDR2 is FQNNGV. The CDR3 is 15 residues long. This CDR3 is CASSLRGLENNEQFF. The DNA for the CDR3 is TGTGCCAGCAGCTTGAGGGGGCTTGAAAATAATGAGCAGTTCTTC.

The rearrangement joins TRBV5-1 to TRBJ2-7; D gene ambiguous. The V gene lost 0 bases and the J gene lost 0 bases, with 7 bases spanning the gap. This CDR3 has 14 amino acids. Germline V gives CDR1 SGHRS, CDR2 YFSETQ. The CDR3: CASSLGTVSYEQYF. The CDR3 region has the DNA TGCGCCAGCAGCTTGGGGACGGTCTCCTACGAGCAGTACTTC.

The chain has TRBV19 and TRBJ1-6, with unresolved D. This CDR3 contains 13 residues. The germline V and J ends were trimmed by 9 bases and 7 bases, with 13 bases remaining between them. Per the germline V gene, CDR1 is LNHDA and CDR2 is SQIVND (reference sequence). The CDR3 here is CASRRRFNSPLHF. The CDR3 coding sequence is TGTGCCAGCAGACGACGGTTCAATTCACCCCTCCACTTT.

CDR3 amino acids: CASTGQGRTNEKLFF. The DNA for the CDR3 is TGTGCCAGCACGGGGCAGGGGAGAACTAATGAAAAACTGTTTTTT. This chain connects TRBV6-5 to TRBJ1-4; possibly TRBD1 for D (6 bases). This CDR3 has 15 amino acids. V was cut by 7 bases and J by 1 base, with 13 bases left in between. Looked up from germline, CDR1 is MNHEY and CDR2 is SVGAGI.

This clone came up once. V gene TRBV9 combines with J gene TRBJ2-3; 12 nucleotides agree with TRBD2. The CDR3 has 18 residues. Germline trimming cut 4 bases from V and 2 bases from J; bases unmatched to any gene: 11. Germline-derived CDR1 and CDR2 are SGDLS and YYNGEE. The DNA of the CDR3 is TGTGCCAGCAGCCCCCAGACCGGACTAGCGGGGACCACAGATACGCAGTATTTT. Its protein is CASSPQTGLAGTTDTQYF.

V usage is TRBV2 and J usage is TRBJ1-1, with 8 bases fitting TRBD1. CDR3 size: 16 residues. With 3 bases clipped from V and 3 bases from J, the junction kept 9 bases outside the gene matches. CDR1 is SNHLY and CDR2 is FYNNEI in the germline V gene. The CDR3 sequence is CASSDGRGRGYTEAFF. The CDR3 nucleotides are TGTGCCAGCAGTGATGGCAGGGGGCGTGGGTACACTGAAGCTTTCTTT. The complete variable domain, with remaining parts taken from reference TRBV2 and TRBJ1-1, reads EPEVTQTPSHQVTQMGQEVILRCVPISNHLYFYWYRQILGQKVEFLVSFYNNEISEKSEIFDDQFSVERPDGSNFTLKIRSTKLEDSAMYFCASSDGRGRGYTEAFFGQGTRLTVV.

This clone was seen just once. Here the CDR3 reads CASSQDVRVRNEQFF. The CDR3 bases are TGTGCCAGCAGCCAAGATGTTCGTGTCCGCAATGAGCAGTTCTTC. The genes are TRBV14 and TRBJ2-1; D is ambiguous. The CDR3 length is 15 residues. V lost 0 bases and J lost 6, with 12 bases in between. Germline-derived CDR1 and CDR2 are SGHDN and FVKESK. The variable domain in full, completed from reference TRBV14 and TRBJ2-1, reads EAGVTQFPSHSVIEKGQTVTLRCDPISGHDNLYWYRRVMGKEIKFLLHFVKESKQDESGMPNNRFLAERTGGTYSTLKVQPAELEDSGVYFCASSQDVRVRNEQFFGPGTRLTVL.

V is TRBV2 and J is TRBJ2-2, with TRBD1 matching over 9 bases. The CDR3 totals 14 residues. Trimming at V came to 6 bases and at J to 1 base, leaving 0 bases not matched to a gene. Germline V gene sequence: CDR1 SNHLY, CDR2 FYNNEI. The CDR3 protein is CASRGQGNTGELFF. CDR3 in DNA: TGTGCCAGCAGGGGACAGGGGAACACCGGGGAGCTGTTTTTT.

The chain employs TRBV4-1 and TRBJ2-3; no clear D gene. The CDR3 consists of 14 residues. Germline V gene lookup returns CDR1 MGHRA and CDR2 YSYEKL. Trimming took 4 bases from V and 1 from J, leaving 9 bases between them. This chain's CDR3 is CASSPPDRTDTQYF. As DNA, the CDR3 is TGCGCCAGCAGCCCTCCGGACCGCACAGATACGCAGTATTTT.

The CDR3 region has the DNA TGTGCCAGTAGTCTTCGAGCGTGGGGGTACGAGCAGTACTTC. Translated, it gives CASSLRAWGYEQYF. This chain uses TRBV19 with TRBJ2-7; possibly TRBD1 or TRBD2 for D (5 bases each). From germline, CDR1 is LNHDA and CDR2 SQIVND (reference sequence). The ends were cut back, 5 bases at V and 4 bases at J, with 15 bases in the middle. This CDR3 is built from 14 residues.

This sequence joins TRBV7-6 and TRBJ2-7, with 9 bases matching TRBD1. Germline assignment: CDR1 SGHVS and CDR2 FNYEAQ. The V gene end was trimmed by 1 base and the J gene end by 5 bases; junction bases not matched to a gene: 6. The CDR3 totals 15 residues. The CDR3 coding sequence is TGTGCCAGCAGCTTAGGGGACAGGGCTTCGGACGAGCAGTACTTC. Translation: CASSLGDRASDEQYF.

This clone was seen just once. The chain joins TRBV7-2 to TRBJ1-2; no definite D call. The length of the CDR3 is 15 residues. Trimming removed 5 bases from V and 0 bases from J, with 13 bases in between. Per germline, CDR1 SGHTA and CDR2 FQGNSA. The CDR3 bases are TGTGCCAGCAGCACCGGATGGTTAACTAACTATGGCTACACCTTC. Translating gives CASSTGWLTNYGYTF.

CDR3 protein: CASKFGTDSQETQYF. The CDR3 DNA reads as TGTGCCAGCAAGTTTGGGACCGACAGCCAAGAGACCCAGTACTTC. The chain carries TRBV27 and TRBJ2-5; possibly TRBD1 or TRBD2 for D (5 bases each). Between the trimmed V and J ends, which lost 7 bases and 1 base, there was a span of 16 bases. This CDR3 is built from 15 residues. CDR1 and CDR2 (germline): MNHEY, SMNVEV (reference sequence).

The chain employs TRBV28 and TRBJ2-7, with 7 bases aligning to TRBD1. The trim removed 2 bases at V and 9 bases at J, leaving 4 bases unmatched. This CDR3 contains 12 residues. Germline-derived CDR1 and CDR2 are MDHEN and SYDVKM. CDR3 sequence reads: CASSLRQGLQYF. CDR3 sequence (DNA): TGTGCCAGCAGTTTAAGACAGGGATTGCAGTACTTC.